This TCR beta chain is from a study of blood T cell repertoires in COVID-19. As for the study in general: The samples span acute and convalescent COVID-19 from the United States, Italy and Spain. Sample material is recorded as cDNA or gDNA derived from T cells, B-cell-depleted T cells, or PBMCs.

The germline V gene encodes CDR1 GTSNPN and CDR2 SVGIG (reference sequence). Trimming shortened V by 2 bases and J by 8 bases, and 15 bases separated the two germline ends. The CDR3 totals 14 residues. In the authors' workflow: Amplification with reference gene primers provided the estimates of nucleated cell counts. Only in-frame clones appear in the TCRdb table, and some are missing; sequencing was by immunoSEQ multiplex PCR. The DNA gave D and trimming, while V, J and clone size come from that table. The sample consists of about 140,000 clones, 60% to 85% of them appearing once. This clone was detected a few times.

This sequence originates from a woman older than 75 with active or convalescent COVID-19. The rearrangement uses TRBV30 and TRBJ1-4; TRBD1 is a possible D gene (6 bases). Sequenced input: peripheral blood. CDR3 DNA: TGTGCCTGGAGTACGGACAGACAAGGAGAAAAACTGTTTTTT. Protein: CAWSTDRQGEKLFF. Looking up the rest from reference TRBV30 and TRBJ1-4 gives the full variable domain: SQTIHQWPATLVQPVGSPLSLECTVEGTSNPNLYWYRQAAGRGLQLLFYSVGIGQISSEVPQNLSASRPQDRQFILSSKKLLLSDSGFYLCAWSTDRQGEKLFFGSGTQLSVL.